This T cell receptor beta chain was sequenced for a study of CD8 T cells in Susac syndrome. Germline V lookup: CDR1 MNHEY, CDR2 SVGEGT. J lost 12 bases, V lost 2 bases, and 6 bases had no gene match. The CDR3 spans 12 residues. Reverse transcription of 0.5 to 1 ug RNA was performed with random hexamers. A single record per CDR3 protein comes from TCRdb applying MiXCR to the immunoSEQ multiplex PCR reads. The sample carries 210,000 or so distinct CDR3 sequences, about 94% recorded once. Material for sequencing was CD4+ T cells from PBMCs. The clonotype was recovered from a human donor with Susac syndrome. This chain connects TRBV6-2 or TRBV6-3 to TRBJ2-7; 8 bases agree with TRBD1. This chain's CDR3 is CASSYAQGAAYF. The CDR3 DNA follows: TGTGCCAGCAGTTACGCCCAGGGGGCGGCGTACTTC.